The source of this T cell receptor (beta chain) is a study of T cell responses to AZD1222 COVID-19 vaccine. Study results and caveats: Clonal diversity may have been underestimated in mostly white British donors.

Germline V CDR1 and CDR2: GTSNPN, SVGIG (reference sequence). V lost 0 bases, J lost 2 bases, and 13 bases stayed unmatched. The CDR3 runs to 20 residues. Clones were read by immunoSEQ multiplex PCR, and TCRdb kept only the in-frame ones, dropping some. The table has 250,000 to 300,000 clones, roughly 93% seen once. Note on this clone: Its antigen remains unidentified.

The sequence was collected from an adult who received the AZD1222 COVID-19 vaccine. Source: peripheral blood, taken 28 days after the second AZD1222 dose. The chain joins TRBV30 to TRBJ2-1, with 13 positions matching TRBD2. The CDR3 nucleotides read TGTGCCTGGAGTGTCCCGCCTGGACTAGCGGGAGTGAGGGCCTACAATGAGCAGTTCTTC. As protein: CAWSVPPGLAGVRAYNEQFF.